These 12 T cell receptor beta chains were all obtained from the same sample, sequenced in a study of beta chain features in type 1 diabetes. The antigens for these receptors are not known. The authors reverse transcribed all of the isolated RNA, so sequencing captured expressed TCRB transcripts. The assay was immunoSEQ multiplex PCR, and TCRdb's table has in-frame clones only and misses some. The sample lists almost 350,000 clones, roughly 8.8% seen once, with about 1% in the top ten. Study findings and constraints: Researchers report that Type 1 diabetes patients had moderately but significantly shorter TCRB CDR3s across all four CD4+ subsets.

The sequencing input was central memory CD4+ T cells from blood. The receptor set was obtained from a man younger than 40 with type 1 diabetes.

This clone was counted a few times. V usage is TRBV4-1 and J usage is TRBJ1-1; D is unresolved. The CDR3 runs 17 residues. V shed 0 bases and J shed 6 bases, with 20 bases lying between them. Germline lookup yields CDR1 MGHRA and CDR2 YSYEKL. The DNA for the CDR3 is TGCGCCAGCAGCCAAGATAAGTGGGCAGGTGTAAGCGCTGAAGCTTTCTTT. Protein sequence: CASSQDKWAGVSAEAFF.

This clone was observed a handful of times. The chain has TRBV4-3 and TRBJ1-2; D is perhaps TRBD1 (5 bases). Germline V gives CDR1 LGHNA, CDR2 YSLEER. Trimming stripped 0 bases from V and 8 bases from J, with 13 bases between. This CDR3 is 14 amino acids long. The CDR3 reads CASSQEIVGVGYTF. DNA of the CDR3: TGCGCCAGCAGCCAAGAGATAGTGGGGGTGGGCTACACCTTC.

This chain uses TRBV7-9 with TRBJ1-2; D is ambiguous. CDR3 length equals 12 residues. V was pared by 1 base and J by 7 bases, with 7 bases between. Germline V CDR1 and CDR2: SEHNR, FQNEAQ (reference sequence). The CDR3, as DNA: TGTGCCAGCAGCTTAGTTAGTCGTGGCTACACCTTC. Its protein product is CASSLVSRGYTF.

This chain joins TRBV30 and TRBJ1-3; a weak D match, TRBD1 (5 bases). The length of the CDR3 is 14 residues. V was clipped by 4 bases and J by 2 bases, with 12 bases between them. Germline V lookup: CDR1 GTSNPN, CDR2 SVGIG (reference sequence). The chain's CDR3 is CAWKTQAAGNTIYF. The CDR3 coding sequence is TGTGCCTGGAAGACACAGGCGGCTGGAAACACCATATATTTT.

This clone turned up a few times. V usage is TRBV5-1 and J usage is TRBJ2-2; D possibly corresponds to TRBD1 (5 bases). Per germline, CDR1 SGHRS and CDR2 YFSETQ. This CDR3 has 15 amino acids. Trimming pared 0 bases from V and 3 bases from J, leaving 9 bases between. CDR3 region: CASSLESGHTGELFF. The DNA for the CDR3 is TGCGCCAGCAGCTTGGAGTCAGGGCACACCGGGGAGCTGTTTTTT.

This clone came up a few times. Here the CDR3 DNA reads TGCGCCAGCAGCTTGGATTTAGCGGGGATCCAAGAGACCCAGTACTTC. Amino acids: CASSLDLAGIQETQYF. This chain connects TRBV5-1 to TRBJ2-5; TRBD2 aligns across 8 bases. This CDR3 spans 16 amino acids. Trimming took 0 bases from V and 1 from J; bases not matched to a gene: 5. The germline V gene has CDR1 SGHRS and CDR2 YFSETQ.

V is TRBV9 and J is TRBJ2-5; D is ambiguous. V was trimmed by 0 bases and J by 3 bases, leaving 9 bases between them. The V gene's germline CDR1 is SGDLS and CDR2 YYNGEE. This CDR3 has 14 residues. CDR3 region: CASSVGGEEETQYF. Here the CDR3 DNA reads TGTGCCAGCAGCGTAGGAGGAGAGGAAGAGACCCAGTACTTC.

This clone was seen a handful of times. The rearrangement uses TRBV5-4 and TRBJ2-5, with 8 nucleotides matching TRBD2. Germline V gene lookup returns CDR1 SGHNT and CDR2 YYREEE (reference sequence). This CDR3 region has 15 residues. V shed 0 bases, J shed 2 bases, and the junction held 3 bases outside the gene matches. This CDR3 reads CASSLEAGGQETQYF. In DNA form, the CDR3 reads TGTGCCAGCAGCTTGGAGGCGGGGGGTCAAGAGACCCAGTACTTC.

V and J are TRBV7-2 and TRBJ1-3, with D uncertain. Between the trimmed V and J ends, which lost 3 bases and 0 bases, there was a span of 9 bases. Germline V gene lookup returns CDR1 SGHTA and CDR2 FQGNSA. The CDR3 extends over 15 amino acids. The CDR3 is CASSLEVYSGNTIYF. CDR3 nucleotide sequence: TGTGCCAGCAGCTTGGAGGTTTACTCTGGAAACACCATATATTTT.

There are a few counts of this clone. The CDR3 DNA reads TGTGCCAGCAGTATAGACAGGGCTGGGGCCAACGTCCTGACTTTC. Protein product: CASSIDRAGANVLTF. The chain employs TRBV6-5 and TRBJ2-6; 7 bases are shared with TRBD1. CDR1 and CDR2 from the germline V gene are MNHEY and SVGAGI. The CDR3 is 15 amino acids. J gave up 2 bases and V 5 bases, and 3 bases lay outside the gene matches.

The gene calls are TRBV11-2 and TRBJ2-7, with 8 bases fitting TRBD2. After removal of 5 bases from V and 1 base from J, the junction contained 10 bases not matched to a gene. Germline lookup yields CDR1 SGHAT and CDR2 FQNNGV. The length of the CDR3 is 16 residues. CDR3 in amino acids: CASSPGGGGLSYEQYF. The CDR3 DNA follows: TGTGCCAGCAGCCCGGGGGGCGGGGGGCTTTCCTACGAGCAGTACTTC.

CDR3 DNA: TGTGCCACCACCCGGACTAGCGGGGCAGGAGAGACCCAGTACTTC. Protein sequence: CATTRTSGAGETQYF. The chain employs TRBV27 and TRBJ2-5; 12 bases line up with TRBD2. Germline CDR1 and CDR2: MNHEY and SMNVEV (reference sequence). V lost 10 bases and J lost 4; bases outside the gene matches: 10. The CDR3 extends over 15 amino acids.